Following are 25 T cell receptor beta chains from one sample sequenced in a study of blood T cell repertoires in COVID-19. Produced via immunoSEQ multiplex PCR; TCRdb's table is partial and in-frame only. The data show approximately 34,000 clones, around 90% seen once. Sequencing input: peripheral blood. The receptor source for this set is a human donor in a cohort sampled during active COVID-19.

V is TRBV27 and J is TRBJ1-4; 12 positions agree with TRBD1. The trim removed 7 bases at V and 8 bases at J, leaving 8 bases unmatched. Germline V gives CDR1 MNHEY, CDR2 SMNVEV (reference sequence). There are 15 residues in the CDR3. Written as DNA, the CDR3 is TGTGCCAGCACCAGCACGGGACAGGGGGCCGAAAAACTGTTTTTT. It is translated as CASTSTGQGAEKLFF.

This chain joins TRBV11-2 and TRBJ1-6; 7 bases fit TRBD1. Germline CDR1 is SGHAT and CDR2 is FQNNGV. The CDR3 totals 15 residues. V lost 5 bases and J lost 7; bases outside the gene matches: 8. Written as DNA, the CDR3 is TGTGCCAGCAGCACTTTCCCAGGGGGAAATTCACCCCTCCACTTT. Translating it yields CASSTFPGGNSPLHF. The variable domain in full, completed from reference TRBV11-2 and TRBJ1-6, reads EAGVAQSPRYKIIEKRQSVAFWCNPISGHATLYWYQQILGQGPKLLIQFQNNGVVDDSQLPKDRFSAERLKGVDSTLKIQPAKLEDSAVYLCASSTFPGGNSPLHFGNGTRLTVT.

V gene TRBV30 combines with J gene TRBJ2-7; 10 nucleotides align to TRBD2. The CDR3 contains 14 residues. Trimming removed 5 bases from V and 2 bases from J; junction bases left unmatched: 6. Per germline, CDR1 GTSNPN and CDR2 SVGIG (reference sequence). The CDR3 spells CAWGWTSGAYEQYF. CDR3 DNA sequence: TGTGCCTGGGGGTGGACTAGCGGAGCCTACGAGCAGTACTTC.

The rearrangement uses TRBV19 and TRBJ2-1; weak D call: TRBD2 (5 bases). The CDR3 has 12 amino acids. In germline, CDR1 is LNHDA, CDR2 SQIVND (reference sequence). V shed 2 bases and J shed 7 bases, with 6 bases lying between them. CDR3: CASSIRENEQFF. CDR3 DNA: TGTGCCAGTAGTATACGGGAAAATGAGCAGTTCTTC.

The rearrangement uses TRBV28 and TRBJ2-7; D not certain. This CDR3 contains 13 residues. V was cut by 3 bases and J by 1 base, with 7 bases left in between. Per germline, CDR1 MDHEN and CDR2 SYDVKM. The CDR3: CASSFPASYEQYF. CDR3 DNA sequence: TGTGCCAGCAGTTTCCCAGCGTCCTACGAGCAGTACTTC.

This chain connects TRBV4-3 to TRBJ2-2; 8 bases fit TRBD1. V shed 4 bases, J shed 2 bases, and the junction held 12 bases outside the gene matches. Per the germline V gene, CDR1 is LGHNA and CDR2 is YSLEER. The CDR3 runs to 18 residues. The CDR3 nucleotides are TGCGCCAGCAGCCCCTCGACAGGGGCTATCTTAAACACCGGGGAGCTGTTTTTT. This translates into CASSPSTGAILNTGELFF.

The chain combines TRBV29-1 with TRBJ1-4; the D gene is possibly TRBD1 (6 bases). The CDR3 contains 12 residues. The germline V gene encodes CDR1 SQVTM and CDR2 ANQGSEA. CDR3 DNA sequence: TGCAGACTGGACAGCTGTAATGAAAAACTGTTTTTT. Translated, it gives CRLDSCNEKLFF.

The V gene is TRBV19, the J gene TRBJ1-5; 7 bases agree with TRBD1. CDR3 length: 18 residues. Germline V gene lookup returns CDR1 LNHDA and CDR2 SQIVND (reference sequence). Germline trimming cut 1 base from V and 1 base from J; bases unmatched to any gene: 10. The CDR3 nucleotides are TGTGCCAGTAGTATAGCCCCGACAGGGACTCTAAGCAATCAGCCCCAGCATTTT. It yields the protein CASSIAPTGTLSNQPQHF.

The chain combines TRBV21-1 with TRBJ1-5; the table's D call, TRBD1, has no DNA check behind it. TRBV21-1 is reported as a pseudogene. This CDR3 comprises 16 residues. CDR3 in DNA: TGTGCCAGCAGCAAAGTTCGGGAACAGGGGCATCAGCCCCAGCATTTT. It encodes CASSKVREQGHQPQHF.

CDR3 residues: CASSLTSGSSYEQYF. For the CDR3, the DNA is TGTGCCAGCAGTTTAACTAGCGGCAGCTCCTACGAGCAGTACTTC. The chain couples TRBV6-2 or TRBV6-3 to TRBJ2-7; TRBD2 matches at 8 bases. Germline CDR1 and CDR2: MNHEY and SVGEGT. V trimming: 4 bases; J trimming: 0 bases; junction bases outside the gene matches: 5. There are 15 residues in the CDR3.

The chain uses TRBV5-6 and TRBJ2-5; TRBD1 matches 8 bases. With 5 bases clipped from V and 3 bases from J, the junction kept 9 bases outside the gene matches. Germline V CDR1 and CDR2: SGHDT, YYEEEE. The CDR3 length is 15 residues. The CDR3 is CASSLKDRVKETQYF. The CDR3 DNA reads TGTGCCAGCAGTCTTAAGGACAGGGTCAAAGAGACCCAGTACTTC.

The chain uses TRBV5-1 and TRBJ2-3; 9 bases are shared with TRBD1. The length of the CDR3 is 15 residues. The germline V gene encodes CDR1 SGHRS and CDR2 YFSETQ. The junction had 5 bases not matched to a gene; V was cut back by 5 bases and J by 1 base. The CDR3 is CASRRTGDGTDTQYF. The CDR3 region has the DNA TGCGCCAGCAGAAGGACAGGGGACGGCACAGATACGCAGTATTTT.

In this sample, this clone turned up a few times. V usage is TRBV27 and J usage is TRBJ1-2; D not certain. Germline assignment: CDR1 MNHEY and CDR2 SMNVEV (reference sequence). V was cut by 6 bases and J by 5 bases, with 19 bases left in between. The CDR3 has 15 residues. As DNA, the CDR3 is TGTGCCAGCAGCGATACCCCGATGAGTGCATATGGCTACACCTTC. Protein product: CASSDTPMSAYGYTF.

CDR3 sequence (DNA): TGTGCCAGCAGCTTTCTAGGGGGCGGCGAGCAGTTCTTC. Its translation: CASSFLGGGEQFF. The rearrangement links TRBV5-5 to TRBJ2-1, with 7 bases fitting TRBD1. V shed 2 bases and J 10 bases; nucleotides not matched to a gene: 6. The CDR3 sequence is 13 residues long. Germline assignment: CDR1 SGHKS and CDR2 YYEKEE (reference sequence).

This clone came up a few times. The chain carries TRBV6-4 and TRBJ1-1; possibly TRBD1 for D (6 bases). The CDR3 runs to 15 residues. Germline V CDR1 and CDR2: MRHNA, SNTAGT. Trimming cost V 6 bases and J 1 base, with 15 bases left between them. The CDR3 spells CASRADSFPNTEAFF. Written as DNA, the CDR3 is TGTGCCAGCAGAGCGGACAGCTTTCCGAACACTGAAGCTTTCTTT.

The rearrangement joins TRBV5-8 to TRBJ2-2; 10 nucleotides line up with TRBD1. V shed 8 bases and J 4 bases; nucleotides not matched to a gene: 2. This CDR3 is 13 amino acids long. CDR1 and CDR2 from the germline V gene are SGHTS and YDEGEE. CDR3 nucleotides: TGTGCCAGGACAGGGGGCTTCACCGGGGAGCTGTTTTTT. It yields the protein CARTGGFTGELFF.

This sequence joins TRBV29-1 and TRBJ2-7; possibly TRBD1 for D (6 bases). Trimming shortened V by 7 bases and J by 2 bases, and 15 bases separated the two germline ends. This CDR3 has 13 residues. From germline, CDR1 is SQVTM and CDR2 ANQGSEA. The CDR3 region has the DNA TGCAGCGCCTCGAGCAGGGACACCTACGAGCAGTACTTC. It codes for CSASSRDTYEQYF.

V usage is TRBV7-2 and J usage is TRBJ2-3; D unresolved. Germline CDR1 reads SGHTA; CDR2 reads FQGNSA. Deletions cut 3 bases from V and 0 bases from J, with 10 bases between. This CDR3 has 15 residues. Here the CDR3 DNA reads TGTGCCAGCAGCTTGGTGAGAACTAGCACAGATACGCAGTATTTT. This encodes CASSLVRTSTDTQYF. The full variable domain, completed using reference TRBV7-2 and TRBJ2-3, is GAGVSQSPSNKVTEKGKDVELRCDPISGHTALYWYRQSLGQGLEFLIYFQGNSAPDKSGLPSDRFSAERTGGSVSTLTIQRTQQEDSAVYLCASSLVRTSTDTQYFGPGTRLTVL.

The DNA for the CDR3 is TGCAGCGGCTGGGCGGGGAACGAGCAGTACTTC. Its translation is CSGWAGNEQYF. This chain uses TRBV29-1 with TRBJ2-7, with a possible D match to TRBD2 (6 bases). The germline gives CDR1 SQVTM, CDR2 ANQGSEA. CDR3 length: 11 amino acids. V lost 7 bases, J lost 5 bases, and 12 bases lay in between.

The gene calls are TRBV11-2 and TRBJ1-3; the match to TRBD1 covers 8 bases. Per germline, CDR1 SGHAT and CDR2 FQNNGV. There are 13 residues in the CDR3. Losses at the gene ends were 5 bases for V and 8 bases for J; bases not matched to a gene: 5. As DNA, the CDR3 is TGTGCCAGCAGCGGACAGGGTAGGGACACCATATATTTT. Translating it yields CASSGQGRDTIYF.

This clone was counted once. J is TRBJ2-5 and V is TRBV5-1, with 9 bases that match TRBD1. The CDR3 has 16 residues. After removal of 0 bases from V and 3 bases from J, the junction contained 6 bases not matched to a gene. The germline CDR1 and CDR2 sequences are SGHRS and YFSETQ. CDR3 in DNA: TGCGCCAGCAGCTTGGCGCTCGGGACAGGGAAAGAGACCCAGTACTTC. It yields the protein CASSLALGTGKETQYF.

The chain couples TRBV28 to TRBJ2-2; 8 nucleotides match TRBD2. The germline V gene encodes CDR1 MDHEN and CDR2 SYDVKM. The V gene end was trimmed by 6 bases and the J gene end by 6 bases; junction bases not matched to a gene: 6. This CDR3 is 14 amino acids long. CDR3 in amino acids: CASRLAGSPGELFF. The DNA of the CDR3 is TGTGCCAGCAGATTAGCGGGGTCCCCCGGGGAGCTGTTTTTT.

This clone has just a few counts. J is TRBJ2-7 and V is TRBV29-1, with 7 nucleotides matching TRBD2. Germline CDR1 SQVTM, CDR2 ANQGSEA. With 4 bases clipped from V and 2 bases from J, the junction kept 2 bases outside the gene matches. The CDR3 is made up of 12 amino acids. The CDR3 here is CSVASGTYEQYF. CDR3 DNA sequence: TGCAGCGTTGCTAGCGGAACCTACGAGCAGTACTTC.

The J gene is TRBJ2-3, the V gene TRBV6-5; a weak D match, TRBD1 (6 bases). The CDR3 is 15 amino acids. CDR1 is MNHEY, CDR2 SVGAGI, per germline. Deletions cut 9 bases from V and 1 base from J, with 17 bases between. The CDR3 sequence: CASSTGLLRTDTQYF. Here the CDR3 DNA reads TGTGCCAGTTCGACAGGACTCCTTCGCACAGATACGCAGTATTTT.

About this clone itself: Other DNA sequences in the sample encode the same CDR3. The chain joins TRBV24-1 to TRBJ2-7; TRBD2 might be the D (6 bases). This CDR3 spans 18 amino acids. Germline CDR1 is KGHDR and CDR2 is SFDVKD. V was clipped by 4 bases and J by 4 bases, with 25 bases between them. The CDR3 protein is CATSDTQIPGLAAYEQYF. The CDR3 DNA reads as TGTGCCACCAGTGACACACAGATTCCGGGATTAGCGGCTTACGAGCAGTACTTC.